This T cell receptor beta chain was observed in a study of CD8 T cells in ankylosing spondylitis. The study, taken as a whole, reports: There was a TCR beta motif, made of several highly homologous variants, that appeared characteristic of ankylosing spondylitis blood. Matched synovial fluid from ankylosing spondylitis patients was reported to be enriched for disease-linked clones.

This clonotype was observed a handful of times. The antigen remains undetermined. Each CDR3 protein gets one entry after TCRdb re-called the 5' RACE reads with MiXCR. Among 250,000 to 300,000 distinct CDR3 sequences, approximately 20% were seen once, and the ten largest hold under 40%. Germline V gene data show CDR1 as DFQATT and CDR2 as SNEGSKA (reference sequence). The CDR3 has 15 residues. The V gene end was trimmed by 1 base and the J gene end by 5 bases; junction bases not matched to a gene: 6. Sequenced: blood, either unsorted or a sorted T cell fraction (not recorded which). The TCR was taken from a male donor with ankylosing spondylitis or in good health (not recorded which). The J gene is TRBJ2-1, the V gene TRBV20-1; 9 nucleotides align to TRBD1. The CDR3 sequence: CSARVWGQGHNEQFF. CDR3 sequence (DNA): TGCAGTGCTAGAGTGTGGGGACAGGGTCACAATGAGCAGTTCTTC.